This TCR beta chain originates from a study of shared clonotypes between healthy human individuals. The study's findings and limits: In contrast to clonotypes shared by all four donors, non-shared clonotypes had lower generation probabilities. Rarefaction gave evidence that sorted-subset sequencing remained incomplete despite large depth.

Between the trimmed V and J ends, which lost 6 bases and 5 bases, there was a span of 7 bases. The CDR3 runs 11 residues. In germline, CDR1 is LNHDA, CDR2 SQIVND (reference sequence). As concerns this clone: Its antigen is unidentified.

How the authors handled the data: Junction-only sequences without quality scores came from ImmunoSEQ, so filtering differed. Measured with immunoSEQ multiplex PCR; TCRdb has only the in-frame clones, and not every one. V, J and clone size are those of that table, while D and trimming were read from the DNA. The data hold about 2.4 million clones, with around nine tenths observed a single time. Sequencing was carried out using naive CD4+ T cells sorted from blood. Subset: CD45RA+ positively selected. The chain employs TRBV19 and TRBJ1-1, with unresolved D. This receptor was obtained from a young man in good health. CDR3 residues: CASRRGTEAFF. CDR3 coding DNA: TGTGCCAGTAGGCGGGGAACTGAAGCTTTCTTT.